Listed below are T cell receptor beta chains from one sample, sequenced in a study of T cell responses to AZD1222 COVID-19 vaccine. The method was immunoSEQ multiplex PCR; TCRdb's version includes in-frame clones alone and lacks a portion of them. The profile covers about 120,000 clones, with 92% appearing a single time and around 1.8% taken by the ten largest. Sequencing was performed on peripheral blood, taken on day 0 of AZD1222 vaccination. These receptors all stem from an adult in good health. Each CDR3 is given with its conserved first and last residue. The order of the fields is D gene, J gene, V gene, clone size, CDR3 protein, CDR3 DNA. A D gene is named only where the DNA matches it firmly. A clone size is listed for some rows: how often the clone was seen (once, few, many), or a class if it is expanded.

TRBD2 TRBJ2-6 TRBV11-2 once CASRSGGSGANVLTF TGTGCCAGCAGATCGGGGGGCTCTGGGGCCAACGTCCTGACTTTC
TRBD1 TRBJ1-3 TRBV9 NA CASSTRQGSFGNTIYF TGTGCCAGCAGCACCAGACAGGGGTCATTCGGAAACACCATATATTTT
NA TRBJ1-1 TRBV24-1 few CATPFSEAPWAFF TGTGCCACCCCTTTTTCGGAGGCCCCTTGGGCTTTCTTT
NA TRBJ1-2 TRBV30 NA CAWRDLGNLNGYTF TGTGCCTGGAGAGACCTAGGGAATTTGAATGGCTACACCTTC
TRBD1 TRBJ1-3 TRBV5-1 NA CASTQDRRSSGNTIYF TGCGCCAGCACCCAGGACAGGAGAAGCTCTGGAAACACCATATATTTT
TRBD1 TRBJ1-4 TRBV9 NA CASSARDRGDEKLFF TGTGCCAGCAGCGCCCGGGACAGGGGGGATGAAAAACTGTTTTTT
NA TRBJ2-4 TRBV7-9 NA CASSRDGGSVKNIQYF TGTGCCAGCAGCCGAGATGGGGGATCGGTCAAAAACATTCAGTACTTC
NA TRBJ1-3 TRBV5-1 NA CASSFDGSSGNTIYF TGCGCCAGCAGCTTCGACGGGAGCTCTGGAAACACCATATATTTT
TRBD1 TRBJ1-1 TRBV7-8 once CASSGQGQVLNTEAFF TGTGCCAGCAGCGGCCAGGGACAGGTCCTTAACACTGAAGCTTTCTTT
TRBD1 TRBJ1-1 TRBV7-9 NA CASRETGATEAFF TGTGCCAGCAGGGAGACAGGGGCCACTGAAGCTTTCTTT
NA TRBJ1-1 TRBV20-1 NA CSVQGNTEAFF TGCAGTGTCCAGGGGAACACTGAAGCTTTCTTT
NA TRBJ1-1 TRBV7-9 NA CASSLETWDTEAFF TGTGCCAGCAGCTTAGAGACCTGGGACACTGAAGCTTTCTTT
NA TRBJ1-1 TRBV6-2/TRBV6-3 NA CASSYPISEAFF TGTGCCAGCAGTTACCCCATTTCGGAAGCTTTCTTT
TRBD1 TRBJ1-2 TRBV18 NA CASSLGQGASGYTF TGTGCCAGCTCCCTCGGACAGGGGGCCTCTGGCTACACCTTC
NA TRBJ1-1 TRBV6-2/TRBV6-3 NA CASSFNRNTEAFF TGTGCCAGCAGTTTCAACAGGAACACTGAAGCTTTCTTT
NA TRBJ1-5 TRBV9 NA CASSVEGEGPQHF TGTGCCAGCAGCGTAGAGGGGGAGGGGCCCCAGCATTTT
NA TRBJ1-1 TRBV7-2 NA CASSLVERSEAFF TGTGCCAGCAGCTTAGTAGAGAGGTCTGAAGCTTTCTTT
NA TRBJ1-1 TRBV20-1 NA CSASAQTNTEAFF TGCAGTGCTAGTGCCCAGACTAACACTGAAGCTTTCTTT
NA TRBJ1-5 TRBV5-1 NA CASSLEGVGNQPQHF TGCGCCAGCAGCTTGGAAGGGGTTGGCAATCAGCCCCAGCATTTT
NA TRBJ2-1 TRBV12-5 NA CASGLGQGGYNEQFF TGTGCTAGTGGTTTGGGACAGGGAGGCTACAATGAGCAGTTCTTC
TRBD1 TRBJ1-2 TRBV7-2 NA CASSLGQGDYGYTF TGTGCCAGCAGCTTAGGCCAGGGGGACTATGGCTACACCTTC
NA TRBJ1-2 TRBV29-1 NA CSVEGSRQSNYGYTF TGCAGCGTTGAAGGATCCCGACAGAGTAACTATGGCTACACCTTC
NA TRBJ2-2 TRBV24-1 NA CATSAPNTGELFF TGTGCCACCAGTGCGCCAAACACCGGGGAGCTGTTTTTT
NA TRBJ2-1 TRBV14 NA CASSQVRDRNEQFF TGTGCCAGCAGCCAAGTGCGGGATAGGAATGAGCAGTTCTTC
TRBD1 TRBJ1-1 TRBV19 NA CASSVLGQGAFAEAFF TGTGCCAGTAGTGTCCTCGGACAGGGGGCTTTTGCTGAAGCTTTCTTT
NA TRBJ1-6 TRBV21-1 NA CASSKELTGAYNSPLHF TGTGCCAGCAGCAAAGAACTTACAGGGGCGTATAATTCACCCCTCCACTTT
NA TRBJ2-2 TRBV10-3 NA CAISPGTGELFF TGTGCCATCAGCCCTGGCACCGGGGAGCTGTTTTTT
NA TRBJ1-4 TRBV3-1/TRBV3-2 NA CASSQDPEGNEKLFF TGTGCCAGCAGCCAAGATCCAGAGGGCAATGAAAAACTGTTTTTT
NA TRBJ2-1 TRBV4-1 NA CASSQEAGPQFF TGCGCCAGCAGCCAAGAGGCGGGACCGCAGTTCTTC
NA TRBJ1-5 TRBV16 NA CASSQSIGSNQPQHF TGTGCCAGCAGCCAATCGATAGGCAGCAATCAGCCCCAGCATTTT
TRBD2 TRBJ2-1 TRBV12-3/TRBV12-4 once CATRRTSLNEQFF TGTGCGACCCGTCGGACTAGTTTGAATGAGCAGTTCTTC
TRBD2 TRBJ2-1 TRBV24-1 NA CATSVAGGSWNEQFF TGTGCCACCAGTGTAGCGGGAGGGTCGTGGAATGAGCAGTTCTTC
NA TRBJ1-5 TRBV18 NA CASSPGENQPQHF TGTGCCAGCTCCCCAGGGGAGAATCAGCCCCAGCATTTT
TRBD1 TRBJ2-3 TRBV5-1 NA CASSFSGTGGDTQYF TGCGCCAGCAGCTTTTCCGGGACAGGGGGGGATACGCAGTATTTT
NA TRBJ1-5 TRBV10-3 NA CASRGGGNQPQHF TGTGCCAGCCGGGGTGGAGGCAATCAGCCCCAGCATTTT
TRBD2 TRBJ2-7 TRBV6-5 NA CATDSRTSGYEQYF TGTGCCACCGACTCCAGGACTAGCGGCTACGAGCAGTACTTC
NA TRBJ1-2 TRBV14 once CASSQGRYGYTF TGTGCCAGCAGCCAGGGACGCTATGGCTACACCTTC
TRBD1 TRBJ1-3 TRBV9 NA CASSAGTAFSGNTIYF TGTGCCAGCAGCGCCGGGACAGCGTTCTCTGGAAACACCATATATTTT
NA TRBJ1-4 TRBV19 NA CASTEGGTNEKLFF TGTGCCAGTACCGAGGGGGGAACTAATGAAAAACTGTTTTTT
NA TRBJ2-1 TRBV5-6 few CASSSAGWSDSKTMNEQFF TGTGCCAGCAGCTCTGCGGGATGGAGTGATTCAAAAACCATGAATGAGCAGTTCTTC
NA TRBJ1-2 TRBV27 NA CASAPGQGNYGYTF TGTGCCAGCGCCCCGGGGCAGGGCAACTATGGCTACACCTTC
NA TRBJ1-1 TRBV18 NA CASSPLTRNTEAFF TGTGCCAGCTCACCACTGACTAGGAACACTGAAGCTTTCTTT
NA TRBJ1-5 TRBV10-3 NA CAISVDKRGNQPQHF TGTGCCATCAGTGTGGACAAAAGGGGCAATCAGCCCCAGCATTTT
TRBD1 TRBJ1-1 TRBV13 NA CASSLIEGANTEAFF TGTGCCAGCAGCTTAATTGAGGGGGCGAACACTGAAGCTTTCTTT
TRBD1 TRBJ1-1 TRBV28 NA CASSSLGQGEAFF TGTGCCAGCAGTTCCCTGGGACAGGGAGAAGCTTTCTTT
NA TRBJ1-4 TRBV5-1 NA CASSLGGGEKLFF TGCGCCAGCAGCTTGGGCGGGGGAGAAAAACTGTTTTTT
TRBD2 TRBJ2-3 TRBV18 NA CASSPTLLAGPNPTDTQYF TGTGCCAGCTCACCAACACTCTTAGCGGGACCGAATCCCACAGATACGCAGTATTTT
TRBD2 TRBJ2-1 TRBV4-3 NA CASSQDALAGLTNEQFF TGCGCCAGCAGCCAAGATGCGCTAGCGGGATTGACTAATGAGCAGTTCTTC
TRBD1 TRBJ1-6 TRBV6-5 NA CASSYSRQGDSPLHF TGTGCCAGCAGTTACTCGAGGCAGGGGGATTCACCCCTCCACTTT
NA TRBJ1-2 TRBV10-1 NA CASSPQAGYGYTF TGCGCCAGCAGCCCACAGGCCGGCTATGGCTACACCTTC
NA TRBJ1-2 TRBV18 NA CASSPLSYLHYGYTF TGTGCCAGCTCACCACTAAGTTACCTACACTATGGCTACACCTTC
NA TRBJ2-7 TRBV7-9 NA CASSLSGGPYEQYF TGTGCCAGCAGCTTGTCGGGGGGCCCCTACGAGCAGTACTTC